The rows below give T cell receptor beta chains drawn from one sample of a study of cytomegalovirus exposure and HLA in healthy donors. Using immunoSEQ multiplex PCR, the repertoire was profiled, and TCRdb retains in-frame clones only, with some absent. The sample includes 150,000 to 200,000 clones, about 71% of them seen just once. Specimen: PBMCs. All receptors come from a man aged 50-59 years in good health and CMV-seronegative. CDR3s include the opening cysteine and the closing phenylalanine or tryptophan. Each record gives: V gene, J gene, D gene, clone size, CDR3 DNA, CDR3 protein. A D gene is named only where the DNA matches it firmly. Expanded clones get a size class; other rows say once, few or many, or leave the size out.

TRBV5-1	TRBJ1-4	TRBD1	NA	TGCGCCAGCAGCAGGGGGACAGCAACTAATGAAAAACTGTTTTTT	CASSRGTATNEKLFF
TRBV5-1	TRBJ1-3	NA	NA	TGCGCCAGCAGCTTGGGTGGACTTGGAGACACCATATATTTT	CASSLGGLGDTIYF
TRBV5-3	TRBJ1-1	TRBD1	NA	TGTGCCAGAAGCTTGGCCATGGCAGGGGGACACACTGAAGCTTTCTTT	CARSLAMAGGHTEAFF
TRBV7-3	TRBJ2-3	TRBD2	NA	TGTGCCAGCAGCCTCCTCTTTAGCGGGGGAGGCACAGATACGCAGTATTTT	CASSLLFSGGGTDTQYF
TRBV6-1	TRBJ1-6	NA	few	TGTGCCAGCAGCCGGACGGGAGATTCACCCCTCCACTTT	CASSRTGDSPLHF
TRBV9	TRBJ1-1	TRBD1	NA	TGTGCCAGCGGACAGGGGGCGCAAAGTGAAGCTTTCTTT	CASGQGAQSEAFF
TRBV5-1	TRBJ2-2	TRBD1	once	TGCGCCAGCAGCGCGAGGGGGCTTGAGCTGTTTTTT	CASSARGLELFF
TRBV5-1	TRBJ2-5	NA	NA	TGCGCCAGCAGCCTAACCGTACCAATCACAGGGATCCAAGAGACCCAGTACTTC	CASSLTVPITGIQETQYF
TRBV7-2	TRBJ1-2	TRBD1	NA	TGTGCCAGCAGCTTAGCGCGACAGGGTCGTGGCTACACCTTC	CASSLARQGRGYTF
TRBV4-2	TRBJ2-1	TRBD1	few	TGTGCCAGCAGTTCTATAGGACAGGATGGAGGTGAGCAGTTCTTC	CASSSIGQDGGEQFF
TRBV15	TRBJ1-4	NA	NA	TGTGCCACCAGCAGAGACGGACAGCCAACTAATGAAAAACTGTTTTTT	CATSRDGQPTNEKLFF
TRBV7-2	TRBJ2-5	NA	NA	TGTGCCAGCAGCCCCAGTCCCGGGGTGGGCCAAGAGACCCAGTACTTC	CASSPSPGVGQETQYF
TRBV18	TRBJ1-1	TRBD1	NA	TGTGCCAGCTCACCTCTACAGGGGGCGAAGGGTGCTTTCTTT	CASSPLQGAKGAFF
TRBV6-1	TRBJ1-5	NA	few	TGTGCCAGCAGTGAAGGTTTTACGAGGAGCAATCAGCCCCAGCATTTT	CASSEGFTRSNQPQHF
TRBV18	TRBJ2-1	TRBD1	NA	TGTGCCAGCTCCCGACAGGGGCCAGTTGGGTACAATGAGCAGTTCTTC	CASSRQGPVGYNEQFF
TRBV7-2	TRBJ2-5	TRBD2	NA	TGTGCCAGCAGCCTCGGACTAGCGGGGACTGAGACCCAGTACTTC	CASSLGLAGTETQYF
TRBV27	TRBJ1-2	TRBD1	NA	TGTGCCAGCAGTCCTCGGGAGGGGGCGCAAGGCTACACCTTC	CASSPREGAQGYTF
TRBV14	TRBJ2-3	TRBD2	NA	TGTGCCAGCAGCCTGACTAGCGGGGGGGGTGCAGATACGCAGTATTTT	CASSLTSGGGADTQYF
TRBV5-4	TRBJ2-3	TRBD2	once	TGTGCCAGCAGCCTCCGGATAGCGGGGACTATAGATACGCAGTATTTT	CASSLRIAGTIDTQYF
TRBV5-1	TRBJ2-1	TRBD2	NA	TGCGCCAGCAGTGAGAGGACTAGCGGGTCCTACAATGAGCAGTTCTTC	CASSERTSGSYNEQFF